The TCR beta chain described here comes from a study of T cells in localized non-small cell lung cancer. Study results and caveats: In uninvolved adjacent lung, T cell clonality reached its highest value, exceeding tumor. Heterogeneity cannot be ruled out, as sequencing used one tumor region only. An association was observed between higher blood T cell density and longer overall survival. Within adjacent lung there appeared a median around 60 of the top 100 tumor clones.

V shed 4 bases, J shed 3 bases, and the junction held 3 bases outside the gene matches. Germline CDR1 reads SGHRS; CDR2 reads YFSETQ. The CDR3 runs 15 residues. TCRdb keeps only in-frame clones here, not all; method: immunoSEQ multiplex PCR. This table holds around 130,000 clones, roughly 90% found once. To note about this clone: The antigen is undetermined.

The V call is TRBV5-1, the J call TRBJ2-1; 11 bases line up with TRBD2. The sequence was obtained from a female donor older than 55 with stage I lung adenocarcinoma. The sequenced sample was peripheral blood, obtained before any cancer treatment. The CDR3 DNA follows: TGCGCCAGCAGCACGGGACTAGCGGACTACAATGAGCAGTTCTTC. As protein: CASSTGLADYNEQFF.